Listed here are 2 T cell receptor beta chains from one sample, sequenced in a study of OX40 agonist ivuxolimab in advanced cancers. Using immunoSEQ multiplex PCR, the repertoire was profiled, and TCRdb retains in-frame clones only, with some absent. The profile shows fewer than 25,000 clones, around 85% of them singletons. The sequencing here drew on CD4+ or CD8+ T cells sorted from blood, taken in a trial of the OX40 agonist ivuxolimab. Receptors were obtained from an adult with an advanced solid tumor such as melanoma, head and neck, liver or kidney cancer.

The chain is built from TRBV30 and TRBJ1-5, with D maybe TRBD1 (5 bases). CDR3 size: 12 residues. CDR1 is GTSNPN, CDR2 SVGIG, per germline (reference sequence). Trimming removed 5 bases at V and 9 bases at J, with 14 bases between. The CDR3 region is CAWSSGEPPQHF. For the CDR3, the DNA is TGTGCCTGGTCGTCGGGGGAACCGCCCCAGCATTTT.

V usage is TRBV28 and J usage is TRBJ2-7; D is perhaps TRBD2 (5 bases). Per the germline V gene, CDR1 is MDHEN and CDR2 is SYDVKM. The CDR3 loop spans 14 amino acids. Trimming removed 2 bases from V and 0 bases from J, with 8 bases in between. This CDR3 is CASSLGLLSYEQYF. The CDR3 nucleotides read TGTGCCAGCAGTTTAGGACTTCTCTCCTACGAGCAGTACTTC. Together with reference TRBV28 and TRBJ2-7, the CDR3 gives the full variable domain: DVKVTQSSRYLVKRTGEKVFLECVQDMDHENMFWYRQDPGLGLRLIYFSYDVKMKEKGDIPEGYSVSREKKERFSLILESASTNQTSMYLCASSLGLLSYEQYFGPGTRLTVT.